This T cell receptor beta chain was sequenced during a study of shared clonotypes between healthy human individuals. Study context: Three plates each covered CD4 naive and memory; CD8 naive two, CD8 memory one.

Points on this clone: Its target is unknown.

Study-wide points: Exclusively blood specimens were collected; tissue repertoires likely differ. It was the non-shared clonotypes that had lower generation probabilities than clonotypes shared by all four donors.

This CDR3 contains 14 residues. With 0 bases removed from V and 6 bases from J, the gap between germline ends came to 11 bases. Germline V gene data show CDR1 as SGHTA and CDR2 as FQGTGA. Source study methods: From ImmunoSEQ came sequences covering only the junction and carrying no quality scores, so filtering differed. Repertoires were generated with immunoSEQ multiplex PCR, while TCRdb's copy carries only in-frame clones and drops some. For V, J and clone size, that table is used; D and trimming come from the DNA. The data contain 1.4 million or so clones, around 98.5% of them singletons. The sequence was obtained from a man aged 25-45 years in good health. Sequenced material: naive CD4+ T cells sorted from blood. Subset defined: CD45RA+ positively selected. The J gene is TRBJ1-2, the V gene TRBV7-3; D uncertain. CDR3 loop: CASSLTRSGHGYTF. CDR3 sequence (DNA): TGTGCCAGCAGCTTAACGAGGAGTGGGCATGGCTACACCTTC.